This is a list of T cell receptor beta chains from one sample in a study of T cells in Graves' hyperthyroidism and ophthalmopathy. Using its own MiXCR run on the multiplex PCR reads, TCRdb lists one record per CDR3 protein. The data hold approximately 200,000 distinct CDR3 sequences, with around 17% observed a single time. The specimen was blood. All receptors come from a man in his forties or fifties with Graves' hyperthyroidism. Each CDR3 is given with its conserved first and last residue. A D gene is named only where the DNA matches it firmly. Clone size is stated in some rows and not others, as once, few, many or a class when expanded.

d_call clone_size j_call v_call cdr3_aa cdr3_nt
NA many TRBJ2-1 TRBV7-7 CASSTGGSYNEQFF TGTGCTAGCAGTACCGGAGGGTCCTACAATGAGCAGTTCTTC
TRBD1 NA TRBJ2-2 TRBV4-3 CASSQGTGELVGELFF TGCGCCAGCAGCCAAGGGACAGGGGAACTAGTCGGGGAGCTGTTTTTT
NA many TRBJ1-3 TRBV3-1 CASSQPRDTIYF TGTGCCAGCAGCCAACCAAGGGACACCATATATTTT
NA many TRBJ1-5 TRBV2 CASTNTGNQPQHF TGTGCCAGCACTAACACAGGGAATCAGCCCCAGCATTTT
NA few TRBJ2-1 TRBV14 CASSQGDNEQFF TGTGCCAGCAGCCAAGGCGACAATGAGCAGTTCTTC
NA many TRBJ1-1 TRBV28 CASSIRGLNTEAFF TGTGCCAGCAGTATCAGGGGACTGAACACTGAAGCTTTCTTT
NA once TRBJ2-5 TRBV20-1 CSARDGGQQETQYF TGCAGTGCTAGAGATGGGGGACAACAAGAGACCCAGTACTTC
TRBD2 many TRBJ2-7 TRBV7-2 CASSQRTSGGEQYF TGTGCCAGCAGCCAAAGGACTAGCGGGGGCGAGCAGTACTTC
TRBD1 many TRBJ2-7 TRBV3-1 CASSNRGEQYF TGTGCCAGCAGCAACAGGGGCGAGCAGTACTTC
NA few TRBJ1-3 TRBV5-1 CASSRAETGNTIYF TGCGCCAGCTCGCGGGCAGAAACTGGAAACACCATATATTTT
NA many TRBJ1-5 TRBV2 CASSLDVYSNQPQHF TGTGCCAGCAGTTTAGATGTTTATAGCAATCAGCCCCAGCATTTT
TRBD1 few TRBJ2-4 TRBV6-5 CASRTKTGVDIQYF TGTGCCAGCAGAACTAAGACAGGGGTCGACATTCAGTACTTC
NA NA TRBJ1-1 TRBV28 CASSWAGLNTEAFF TGTGCCAGCAGTTGGGCAGGATTGAACACTGAAGCTTTCTTT
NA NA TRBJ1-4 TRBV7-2 CASSIVRPSEKLFF TGTGCCAGTAGTATAGTTCGACCCAGTGAAAAACTGTTTTTT
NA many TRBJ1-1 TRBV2 CASSVFSTEAFF TGTGCCAGCAGTGTTTTCTCCACTGAAGCTTTCTTT
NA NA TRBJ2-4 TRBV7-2 CASSLVLVPKNIQYF TGTGCCAGCAGCTTAGTACTGGTGCCCAAAAACATTCAGTACTTC
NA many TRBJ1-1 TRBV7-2 CASSFQSELEAFF TGTGCCAGCAGCTTCCAGTCGGAACTGGAAGCTTTCTTT
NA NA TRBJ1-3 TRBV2 CASSLIGDTIYF TGTGCCAGCAGCCTTATTGGAGACACCATATATTTT
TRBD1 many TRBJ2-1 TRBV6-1 CASRTGGNEQFF TGTGCCAGCAGAACAGGGGGCAATGAGCAGTTCTTC
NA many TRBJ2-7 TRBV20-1 CSATIFGINYEQYF TGCAGTGCCACAATCTTTGGGATAAACTACGAGCAGTACTTC
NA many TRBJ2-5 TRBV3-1 CASSQYSAGTQYF TGTGCCAGCAGCCAATATTCGGCAGGGACCCAGTACTTC
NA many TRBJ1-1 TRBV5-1 CASSLGGEAAFF TGCGCCAGCAGCTTGGGGGGGGAGGCAGCTTTCTTT
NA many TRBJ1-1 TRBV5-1 CASSLVRKKNTEAFF TGCGCCAGCAGCTTGGTTCGGAAAAAGAACACTGAAGCTTTCTTT
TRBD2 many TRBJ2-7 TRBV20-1 CSASGGLVNEQYF TGCAGTGCGAGCGGGGGGTTAGTCAACGAGCAGTACTTC
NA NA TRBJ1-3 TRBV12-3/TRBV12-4 CASSFGQVVPLSGNTIYF TGTGCCAGCAGTTTTGGTCAAGTGGTTCCCCTCTCTGGAAACACCATATATTTT
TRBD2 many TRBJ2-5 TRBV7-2 CASSPSTSEETQYF TGTGCCAGCAGCCCCTCGACTAGCGAAGAGACCCAGTACTTC
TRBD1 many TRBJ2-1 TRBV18 CASSQDRGGSYNEQFF TGTGCCAGCTCCCAGGACAGGGGGGGATCCTACAATGAGCAGTTCTTC
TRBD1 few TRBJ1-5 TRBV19 CASSFGRGDQPQHF TGTGCCAGTAGTTTCGGCAGGGGGGATCAGCCCCAGCATTTT
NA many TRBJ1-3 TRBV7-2 CASSLGAYSGNTIYF TGTGCCAGCAGCTTGGGGGCTTACTCTGGAAACACCATATATTTT
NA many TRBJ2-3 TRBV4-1 CASSQEAATDTQYF TGCGCCAGCAGCCAAGAAGCTGCCACAGATACGCAGTATTTT